This T cell receptor (beta chain) stems from a study of response to subunit inactivated influenza vaccine. TCRdb used MiXCR to reprocess the RT-PCR reads, holding one entry per CDR3 protein. The table lists about 780,000 distinct CDR3 sequences, approximately 18% of them singletons, with approximately 10% in the top ten. Study-wide results and limits: The authors suggested that few new T cells are recruited per seasonal influenza vaccination.

A note on this clonotype: Its antigen is not identified.

Germline V gene data show CDR1 as SGHRS and CDR2 as YFSETQ. V lost 0 bases, J lost 0 bases, and 15 bases lay in between. The CDR3 consists of 18 residues. This TCR was sampled from a man in his fifties who received an inactivated influenza vaccine. This chain uses TRBV5-1 with TRBJ2-2; D is uncertain. Sequencing used PBMCs from blood, obtained less than 6 days after vaccination. The CDR3 DNA follows: TGCGCCAGCAGCTTGGCCTTGGGGTTGATCGCGAACACCGGGGAGCTGTTTTTT. The encoded protein is CASSLALGLIANTGELFF. The entire variable domain, with the rest obtained from reference TRBV5-1 and TRBJ2-2, is as follows: KAGVTQTPRYLIKTRGQQVTLSCSPISGHRSVSWYQQTPGQGLQFLFEYFSETQRNKGNFPGRFSGRQFSNSRSEMNVSTLELGDSALYLCASSLALGLIANTGELFFGEGSRLTVL.